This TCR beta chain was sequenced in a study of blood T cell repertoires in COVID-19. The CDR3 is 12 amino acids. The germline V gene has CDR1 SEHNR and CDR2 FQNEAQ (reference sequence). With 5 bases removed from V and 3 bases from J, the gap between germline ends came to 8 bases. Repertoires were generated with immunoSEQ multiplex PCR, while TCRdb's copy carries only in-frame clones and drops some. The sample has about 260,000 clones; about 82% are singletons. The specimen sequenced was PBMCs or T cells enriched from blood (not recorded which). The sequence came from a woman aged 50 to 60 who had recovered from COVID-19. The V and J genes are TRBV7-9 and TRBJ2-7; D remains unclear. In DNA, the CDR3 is TGTGCCAGCAGCGGTCAGAACTACGAGCAGTACTTC. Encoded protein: CASSGQNYEQYF. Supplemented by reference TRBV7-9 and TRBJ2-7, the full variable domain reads DTGVSQNPRHKITKRGQNVTFRCDPISEHNRLYWYRQTLGQGPEFLTYFQNEAQLEKSRLLSDRFSAERPKGSFSTLEIQRTEQGDSAMYLCASSGQNYEQYFGPGTRLTVT.